A selection of T cell receptor beta chains follows, all from one sample in a study of human T cells and chemical hapten exposure. TCRdb re-called the RACE reads with MiXCR, one entry per CDR3 protein. Seen here are more than 70,000 distinct CDR3 sequences, about 11% observed once, and the top ten hold 1% to 1.2%. Material: whole blood, obtained in connection with sensitization to the hapten diphenylcyclopropenone (DPC). The receptors stem from a woman in her 30s with alopecia areata. Some clones in this sample may be carry-over from other donors' samples. The CDR3 runs from the conserved cysteine through the conserved F or W. D genes are given only for firm matches. The size entry is marked missing in some rows and otherwise reads once, few, many or a size class.

d_call: .
j_call: TRBJ1-1
clone_size: many
v_call: TRBV7-9
cdr3_length: 16
cdr3_aa: CASSFPAEFFNTEAFF
cdr3_nt: TGTGCCAGCAGCTTCCCCGCCGAGTTTTTTAACACTGAAGCTTTCTTT

d_call: .
j_call: TRBJ2-1
clone_size: few
v_call: TRBV6-5
cdr3_length: 14
cdr3_aa: CASIPVGTHNEQFF
cdr3_nt: TGTGCCAGCATCCCGGTGGGGACACACAATGAGCAGTTCTTC

d_call: .
j_call: TRBJ2-3
clone_size: .
v_call: TRBV7-2
cdr3_length: 15
cdr3_aa: CASSANLATTDTQYF
cdr3_nt: TGTGCCAGCAGCGCCAATCTAGCGACCACAGATACGCAGTATTTT

d_call: .
j_call: TRBJ2-5
clone_size: .
v_call: TRBV20-1
cdr3_length: 14
cdr3_aa: CSARDWHLQETQYF
cdr3_nt: TGCAGTGCTAGAGATTGGCACCTCCAAGAGACCCAGTACTTC

d_call: TRBD2
j_call: TRBJ2-7
clone_size: many
v_call: TRBV6-2/TRBV6-3
cdr3_length: 13
cdr3_aa: CASNNRGSYEQYF
cdr3_nt: TGTGCCAGCAATAATCGCGGGAGCTACGAGCAGTACTTC

d_call: .
j_call: TRBJ1-1
clone_size: few
v_call: TRBV28
cdr3_length: 11
cdr3_aa: CASSTGPEAFF
cdr3_nt: TGTGCCAGCAGTACAGGGCCTGAAGCTTTCTTT

d_call: TRBD1
j_call: TRBJ2-3
clone_size: .
v_call: TRBV19
cdr3_length: 15
cdr3_aa: CASRTGTGDFSTQYF
cdr3_nt: TGTGCCAGCAGGACCGGGACAGGGGATTTCAGCACGCAGTATTTT

d_call: .
j_call: TRBJ2-1
clone_size: few
v_call: TRBV3-1
cdr3_length: 17
cdr3_aa: CASSQAGRGATLNEQFF
cdr3_nt: TGTGCCAGCAGCCAAGCGGGACGGGGGGCTACTCTGAATGAGCAGTTCTTC

d_call: TRBD1
j_call: TRBJ2-2
clone_size: many
v_call: TRBV6-6
cdr3_length: 15
cdr3_aa: CASRSGTGNTGELFF
cdr3_nt: TGTGCCAGCAGGTCCGGGACAGGGAACACCGGGGAGCTGTTTTTT

d_call: TRBD1
j_call: TRBJ1-5
clone_size: many
v_call: TRBV29-1
cdr3_length: 13
cdr3_aa: CSETGGGNQPQHF
cdr3_nt: TGCAGCGAAACAGGGGGCGGGAATCAGCCCCAGCATTTT

d_call: .
j_call: TRBJ2-2
clone_size: many
v_call: TRBV4-3
cdr3_length: 13
cdr3_aa: CASSQEITGELFF
cdr3_nt: TGCGCCAGCAGCCAAGAGATCACCGGGGAGCTGTTTTTT

d_call: .
j_call: TRBJ2-1
clone_size: .
v_call: TRBV20-1
cdr3_length: 13
cdr3_aa: CSATLLRANEQFF
cdr3_nt: TGCAGTGCTACTCTATTGCGTGCCAATGAGCAGTTCTTC